This T cell receptor beta chain was sequenced for a study of blood T cells in healthy people across ages. Whole-study results and caveats: In these data, TCR beta diversity tracked strongly with naive T cell percentage. Diversity estimates from one million T cells were considered underestimates.

Isolation yielded PBMCs, at least 7 million per sample, in every case. Germline CDR1 is SGHTA and CDR2 is FQGNSA. This CDR3 has 16 residues. Trimming stripped 5 bases from V and 5 bases from J, with 19 bases between. Using a J-beta primer mix together with a sample-barcoded 5' primer, a second PCR was run for 7 to 11 cycles. Each cDNA molecule received a tag from a template-switch adaptor that had 12 random nucleotides. In TCRdb, the 5' RACE reads were re-called with MiXCR into one record per CDR3 protein. The sample comprises roughly 800,000 distinct CDR3 sequences, 58% of which are singletons, and roughly 22% rests with the top ten. A remark on this clonotype: Its antigen is still unknown.

This TCR derives from a man aged 25-45 years in good health. The rearrangement joins TRBV7-2 to TRBJ2-1, with D hard to call. The source material was blood. The CDR3 spells CASSAQLGLRNNEQFF. The CDR3 DNA follows: TGTGCCAGCAGCGCCCAGCTGGGATTGAGGAACAATGAGCAGTTCTTC.